This is a list of T cell receptor beta chains from one sample in a study of shared clonotypes between healthy human individuals. Using immunoSEQ multiplex PCR, the repertoire was profiled, and TCRdb retains in-frame clones only, with some absent. The sample lists more than 500,000 clones, 95% to 96% occurring once. Sequencing used naive CD4+ T cells sorted from blood. These receptors came from a woman in her 30s in good health. Both conserved end residues are part of each CDR3. A D gene is named only where the DNA matches it firmly. Only part of the rows carry a size: once, few, many, or a class if the clone is expanded.

v_call: TRBV4-1; j_call: TRBJ2-2; d_call: TRBD2; clone_size: -; cdr3_aa: CASSQVASGRTANTGELFF; cdr3_nt: TGCGCCAGCAGCCAAGTTGCTAGCGGGAGGACCGCGAACACCGGGGAGCTGTTTTTT
v_call: TRBV13; j_call: TRBJ2-3; d_call: -; clone_size: -; cdr3_aa: CASSLGTDSTDTQYF; cdr3_nt: TGTGCCAGCAGCTTAGGGACAGATAGCACAGATACGCAGTATTTT
v_call: TRBV4-1; j_call: TRBJ1-5; d_call: -; clone_size: -; cdr3_aa: CASSLMPGSDYQPQHF; cdr3_nt: TGCGCCAGCAGCCTTATGCCCGGGAGTGATTATCAGCCCCAGCATTTT
v_call: TRBV6-1; j_call: TRBJ2-2; d_call: -; clone_size: once; cdr3_aa: CASRGGTPATGELFF; cdr3_nt: TGTGCCAGCAGGGGCGGGACTCCTGCAACCGGGGAGCTGTTTTTT
v_call: TRBV30; j_call: TRBJ2-7; d_call: -; clone_size: -; cdr3_aa: CAWRGRGRTYEQYF; cdr3_nt: TGTGCCTGGAGGGGTCGGGGGAGGACCTACGAGCAGTACTTC
v_call: TRBV14; j_call: TRBJ1-2; d_call: TRBD1; clone_size: few; cdr3_aa: CASSQISGQSLPF; cdr3_nt: TGTGCCAGCAGCCAAATTTCGGGACAGAGTTTGCCCTTC
v_call: TRBV5-1; j_call: TRBJ1-3; d_call: -; clone_size: -; cdr3_aa: CASSFGGESGNTIYF; cdr3_nt: TGCGCCAGCAGCTTTGGAGGGGAATCTGGAAACACCATATATTTT
v_call: TRBV11-2; j_call: TRBJ1-5; d_call: TRBD1; clone_size: -; cdr3_aa: CASSPGTGGGQPQHF; cdr3_nt: TGTGCCAGCAGCCCCGGGACAGGGGGCGGGCAGCCCCAGCATTTT
v_call: TRBV19; j_call: TRBJ2-7; d_call: TRBD1; clone_size: -; cdr3_aa: CASSTGPGQGGYEQYF; cdr3_nt: TGTGCCAGTAGTACAGGGCCAGGACAGGGCGGATACGAGCAGTACTTC
v_call: TRBV18; j_call: TRBJ2-7; d_call: -; clone_size: -; cdr3_aa: CASSPRKDLYEQYF; cdr3_nt: TGTGCCAGCTCACCTCGCAAGGACCTCTACGAGCAGTACTTC
v_call: TRBV7-9; j_call: TRBJ2-1; d_call: -; clone_size: -; cdr3_aa: CASSSTSRYTYNEQFF; cdr3_nt: TGTGCCAGCAGCTCAACATCCAGGTATACCTACAATGAGCAGTTCTTC
v_call: TRBV19; j_call: TRBJ2-1; d_call: -; clone_size: -; cdr3_aa: CASSHPGAGRQEQFF; cdr3_nt: TGTGCCAGTAGCCACCCAGGGGCCGGCCGGCAGGAGCAGTTCTTC
v_call: TRBV5-6; j_call: TRBJ1-1; d_call: -; clone_size: -; cdr3_aa: CASSRGAEAFF; cdr3_nt: TGTGCCAGCAGCCGAGGAGCTGAAGCTTTCTTT
v_call: TRBV7-8; j_call: TRBJ2-3; d_call: TRBD1; clone_size: -; cdr3_aa: CASSLEGTVSTDTQYF; cdr3_nt: TGTGCCAGCAGCTTAGAAGGGACAGTGAGCACAGATACGCAGTATTTT
v_call: TRBV7-8; j_call: TRBJ2-2; d_call: -; clone_size: -; cdr3_aa: CASSQARGTGELFF; cdr3_nt: TGTGCCAGCAGCCAAGCACGGGGTACCGGGGAGCTGTTTTTT
v_call: TRBV5-1; j_call: TRBJ2-6; d_call: TRBD1; clone_size: -; cdr3_aa: CASSDRVESGANVLTF; cdr3_nt: TGCGCCAGCAGCGACAGGGTCGAATCTGGGGCCAACGTCCTGACTTTC
v_call: TRBV28; j_call: TRBJ1-5; d_call: TRBD1; clone_size: -; cdr3_aa: CASSHDRAGNQPQHF; cdr3_nt: TGTGCCAGCAGTCACGACAGGGCGGGCAATCAGCCCCAGCATTTT
v_call: TRBV11-2; j_call: TRBJ1-2; d_call: -; clone_size: -; cdr3_aa: CASSLDIGGVAGYTF; cdr3_nt: TGTGCCAGCAGCTTAGATATAGGAGGAGTGGCGGGCTACACCTTC
v_call: TRBV5-1; j_call: TRBJ2-1; d_call: TRBD2; clone_size: -; cdr3_aa: CASSLLSGATHNEQFF; cdr3_nt: TGCGCCAGCAGCTTGCTTAGCGGGGCCACCCACAATGAGCAGTTCTTC
v_call: TRBV19; j_call: TRBJ2-7; d_call: -; clone_size: -; cdr3_aa: CASSITPATYEQYF; cdr3_nt: TGTGCCAGTAGTATAACCCCAGCGACCTACGAGCAGTACTTC
v_call: TRBV10-1; j_call: TRBJ2-3; d_call: -; clone_size: -; cdr3_aa: CASSESLGDTQYF; cdr3_nt: TGCGCCAGCAGTGAGTCTTTAGGGGACACGCAGTATTTT
v_call: TRBV15; j_call: TRBJ2-4; d_call: -; clone_size: -; cdr3_aa: CATSRGGRNIQYF; cdr3_nt: TGTGCCACCAGCAGAGGGGGAAGGAACATTCAGTACTTC
v_call: TRBV7-2; j_call: TRBJ2-5; d_call: -; clone_size: few; cdr3_aa: CASSLTSPETQYF; cdr3_nt: TGTGCCAGCAGCCTGACTAGTCCAGAGACCCAGTACTTC
v_call: TRBV15; j_call: TRBJ2-1; d_call: TRBD2; clone_size: -; cdr3_aa: CATSRGPGTSGRNNEQFF; cdr3_nt: TGTGCCACCAGCAGAGGCCCCGGGACTAGCGGGAGGAACAATGAGCAGTTCTTC
v_call: TRBV6-5; j_call: TRBJ2-7; d_call: TRBD1; clone_size: -; cdr3_aa: CASSFGTASYEQYF; cdr3_nt: TGTGCCAGCAGTTTCGGGACAGCATCCTACGAGCAGTACTTC
v_call: TRBV2; j_call: TRBJ1-1; d_call: -; clone_size: -; cdr3_aa: CASSELKHHLEASEAFF; cdr3_nt: TGTGCCAGCAGTGAATTAAAACACCACTTGGAGGCCTCTGAAGCTTTCTTT
v_call: TRBV6-5; j_call: TRBJ2-7; d_call: TRBD1; clone_size: -; cdr3_aa: CASSYMTGSSYEQYF; cdr3_nt: TGTGCCAGCAGTTACATGACAGGGAGCTCCTACGAGCAGTACTTC
v_call: TRBV5-8; j_call: TRBJ2-1; d_call: -; clone_size: once; cdr3_aa: CASSKVSFISYNEQFF; cdr3_nt: TGTGCCAGCAGCAAGGTATCGTTTATCTCGTACAATGAGCAGTTCTTC
v_call: TRBV27; j_call: TRBJ1-5; d_call: -; clone_size: -; cdr3_aa: CASSLTRGQPQHF; cdr3_nt: TGTGCCAGCAGTTTAACCAGGGGACAGCCCCAGCATTTT
v_call: TRBV5-5; j_call: TRBJ1-5; d_call: -; clone_size: -; cdr3_aa: CASSPQGSNQPQHF; cdr3_nt: TGTGCCAGCAGCCCGCAGGGTAGCAATCAGCCCCAGCATTTT
v_call: TRBV11-3; j_call: TRBJ2-3; d_call: TRBD2; clone_size: -; cdr3_aa: CASSLGLAGGPDTQYF; cdr3_nt: TGTGCCAGCAGCTTGGGACTAGCGGGGGGGCCAGATACGCAGTATTTT
v_call: TRBV7-2; j_call: TRBJ1-2; d_call: -; clone_size: -; cdr3_aa: CASSLARSPSYTF; cdr3_nt: TGTGCCAGCAGCTTAGCGCGAAGCCCCAGCTACACCTTC
v_call: TRBV2; j_call: TRBJ2-7; d_call: -; clone_size: -; cdr3_aa: CASAWTNLRYEQYF; cdr3_nt: TGTGCCAGCGCCTGGACTAACTTACGGTACGAGCAGTACTTC
v_call: TRBV2; j_call: TRBJ1-4; d_call: -; clone_size: -; cdr3_aa: CASSGRGRNEKLFF; cdr3_nt: TGTGCCAGCAGTGGTCGGGGACGAAATGAAAAACTGTTTTTT
v_call: TRBV4-1; j_call: TRBJ1-1; d_call: TRBD1; clone_size: -; cdr3_aa: CASSVRQGNTEAFF; cdr3_nt: TGCGCCAGCAGCGTCCGACAGGGCAACACTGAAGCTTTCTTT